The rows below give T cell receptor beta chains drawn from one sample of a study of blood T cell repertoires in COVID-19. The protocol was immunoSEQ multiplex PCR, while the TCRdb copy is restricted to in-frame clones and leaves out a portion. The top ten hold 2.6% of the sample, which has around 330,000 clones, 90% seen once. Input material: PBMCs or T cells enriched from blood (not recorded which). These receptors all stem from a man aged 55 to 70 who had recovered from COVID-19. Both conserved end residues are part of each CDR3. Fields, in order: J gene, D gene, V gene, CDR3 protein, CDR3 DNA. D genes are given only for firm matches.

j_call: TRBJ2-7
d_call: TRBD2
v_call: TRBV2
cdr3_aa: CASSESPGLAGGEQYF
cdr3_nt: TGTGCCAGCAGTGAAAGCCCAGGACTAGCGGGAGGCGAGCAGTACTTC

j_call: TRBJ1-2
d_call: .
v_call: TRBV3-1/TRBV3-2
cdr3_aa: CASTGIYGYTF
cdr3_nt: TGTGCCAGCACCGGGATTTATGGCTACACCTTC

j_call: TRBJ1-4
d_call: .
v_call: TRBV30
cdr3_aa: CACSGRFKANEKLFF
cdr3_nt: TGTGCCTGTTCAGGGCGGTTCAAGGCTAATGAAAAACTGTTTTTT

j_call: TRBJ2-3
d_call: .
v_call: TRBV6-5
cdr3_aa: CASKFSTSTDTQYF
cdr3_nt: TGTGCCAGCAAGTTTAGCACCTCCACAGATACGCAGTATTTT

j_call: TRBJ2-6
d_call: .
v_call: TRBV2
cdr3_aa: CASSFRSSGANVLTF
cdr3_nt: TGTGCCAGCAGTTTTAGGAGCTCTGGGGCCAACGTCCTGACTTTC

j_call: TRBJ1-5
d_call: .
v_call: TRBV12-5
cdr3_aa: CASGSFIRGFSNQPQHF
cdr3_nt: TGTGCTAGTGGTTCCTTTATTCGGGGATTTAGCAATCAGCCCCAGCATTTT

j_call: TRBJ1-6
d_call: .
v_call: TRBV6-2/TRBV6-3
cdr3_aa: CASSSGRSGVNNSPLHF
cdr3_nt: TGTGCCAGCAGTTCCGGACGGTCGGGGGTCAATAATTCACCCCTCCACTTT

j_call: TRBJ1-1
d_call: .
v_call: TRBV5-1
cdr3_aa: CASSETQGNTEAFF
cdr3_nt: TGCGCCAGCAGCGAGACCCAGGGAAACACTGAAGCTTTCTTT

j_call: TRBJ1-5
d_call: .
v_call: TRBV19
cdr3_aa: CASSIREGGNQPQHF
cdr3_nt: TGTGCCAGTAGTATACGCGAGGGGGGCAATCAGCCCCAGCATTTT

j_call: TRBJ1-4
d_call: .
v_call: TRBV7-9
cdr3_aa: CASSPGTDEKLFF
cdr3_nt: TGTGCCAGCAGCCCAGGAACGGATGAAAAACTGTTTTTT

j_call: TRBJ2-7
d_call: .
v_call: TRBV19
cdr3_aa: CASSIGGASSYEQYF
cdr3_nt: TGTGCCAGTAGTATAGGTGGGGCCTCCTCCTACGAGCAGTACTTC

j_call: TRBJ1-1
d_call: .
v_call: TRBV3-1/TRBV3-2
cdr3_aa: CASSRQPNTEAFF
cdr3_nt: TGTGCCAGCAGCCGACAGCCTAACACTGAAGCTTTCTTT

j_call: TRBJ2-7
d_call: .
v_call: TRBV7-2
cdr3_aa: CASSLALVPDEQYF
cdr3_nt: TGTGCCAGCAGCTTAGCCCTAGTCCCCGACGAGCAGTACTTC

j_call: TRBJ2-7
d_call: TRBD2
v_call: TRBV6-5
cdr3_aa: CASSPGGLSGKQYF
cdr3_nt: TGTGCCAGCAGTCCCGGGGGACTATCTGGGAAGCAGTACTTC

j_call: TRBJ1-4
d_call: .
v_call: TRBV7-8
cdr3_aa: CASSLVAGYNEKLFF
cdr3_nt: TGTGCCAGCAGCTTAGTGGCGGGCTATAATGAAAAACTGTTTTTT

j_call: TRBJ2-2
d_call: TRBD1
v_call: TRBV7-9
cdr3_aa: CASSWETTGANTGELFF
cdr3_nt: TGTGCCAGCAGCTGGGAAACGACAGGGGCTAACACCGGGGAGCTGTTTTTT

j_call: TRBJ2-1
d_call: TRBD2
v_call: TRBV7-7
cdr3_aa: CASSPSGGTYNEQFF
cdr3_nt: TGTGCTAGCAGTCCTAGCGGGGGGACCTACAATGAGCAGTTCTTC

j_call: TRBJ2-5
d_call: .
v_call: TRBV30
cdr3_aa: CAWSSEWEKTQYF
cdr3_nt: TGTGCCTGGAGTTCGGAGTGGGAGAAGACCCAGTACTTC